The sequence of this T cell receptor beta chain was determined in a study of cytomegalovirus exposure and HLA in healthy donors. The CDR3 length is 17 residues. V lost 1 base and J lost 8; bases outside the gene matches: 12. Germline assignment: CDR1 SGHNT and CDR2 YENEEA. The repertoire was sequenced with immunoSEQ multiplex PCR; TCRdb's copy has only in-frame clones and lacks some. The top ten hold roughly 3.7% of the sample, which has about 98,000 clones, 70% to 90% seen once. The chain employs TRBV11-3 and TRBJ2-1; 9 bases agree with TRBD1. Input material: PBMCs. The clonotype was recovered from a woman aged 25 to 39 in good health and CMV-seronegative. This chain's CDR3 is CASSLASLRTGAHEQFF. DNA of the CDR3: TGTGCCAGCAGCTTAGCTAGCTTAAGGACAGGGGCCCATGAGCAGTTCTTC. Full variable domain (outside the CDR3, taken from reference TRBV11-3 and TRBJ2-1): EAGVVQSPRYKIIEKKQPVAFWCNPISGHNTLYWYLQNLGQGPELLIRYENEEAVDDSQLPKDRFSAERLKGVDSTLKIQPAELGDSAVYLCASSLASLRTGAHEQFFGPGTRLTVL.